The 32 T cell receptor beta chains below come from one sample, sequenced in a study of T cells expressing NK-cell markers. TCRdb re-called the 5' RACE reads; every CDR3 protein appears as one record, without DNA. Its table records 500,000 to 700,000 distinct CDR3 sequences. Sequenced: blood T cells: a sorted CD56 or NKG2C T cell subset, CD4+ or CD8+ T cells, or bulk PBMC T cells (not recorded which). These receptors were obtained from a man aged 18 to 30 in good health.

V usage is TRBV9 and J usage is TRBJ2-1; the TCRdb D gene call, TRBD2, has no DNA to confirm it. CDR3 size: 12 residues. From germline, CDR1 is SGDLS and CDR2 YYNGEE. This chain's CDR3 is CASSSRDSKPVF.

The chain joins TRBV29-1 to TRBJ1-1; the TCRdb call, TRBD1, lacks DNA for checking. The germline V gene has CDR1 SQVTM and CDR2 ANQGSEA. This CDR3 has 13 residues. Here the CDR3 reads CSANRGVNTEAFF.

The chain couples TRBV10-3 to TRBJ1-2. Germline V lookup: CDR1 ENHRY, CDR2 SYGVKD. This CDR3 contains 15 residues. The CDR3 sequence: CAISESVLNPYGYTF.

The rearrangement uses TRBV7-9 and TRBJ2-1; absent DNA, TCRdb's TRBD2 call cannot be checked. Per the germline V gene, CDR1 is SEHNR and CDR2 is FQNEAQ (reference sequence). This CDR3 comprises 15 residues. Here the CDR3 reads CASTSGAGGPNEQFF.

V gene TRBV3-1 combines with J gene TRBJ2-5. Germline loops: CDR1 LGHDT, CDR2 YNNKEL (reference sequence). This CDR3 has 15 residues. The chain's CDR3 is CASSQDHSREETQYF.

The chain couples TRBV6-7 to TRBJ2-6; TCRdb gives TRBD2 as the D gene, but with no DNA this cannot be confirmed. TRBV6-7 is an open reading frame, and its role is uncertain. This CDR3 spans 21 amino acids. CDR3: CASSPESIAGGPGPGANVLTF.

CDR3 sequence reads: CASSTTVRQETQYF. The J gene is TRBJ2-5, the V gene TRBV2. The CDR3 length is 14 residues. The germline gives CDR1 SNHLY, CDR2 FYNNEI.

The chain carries TRBV5-8 and TRBJ1-1. CDR1 is SGHTS and CDR2 is YDEGEE in the germline V gene. This CDR3 comprises 13 residues. This CDR3 reads CASSMAVNTEAFF. Based on the CDR3 plus reference TRBV5-8 and TRBJ1-1, the full variable domain is EAGVTQSPTHLIKTRGQQATLRCSPISGHTSVYWYQQALGLGLQFLLWYDEGEERNRGNFPPRFSGRQFPNYSSELNVNALELEDSALYLCASSMAVNTEAFFGQGTRLTVV.

V usage is TRBV20-1 and J usage is TRBJ2-3; the D call of TRBD1 rests on TCRdb alone, since no DNA is present to check it. The germline V gene has CDR1 DFQATT and CDR2 SNEGSKA (reference sequence). CDR3 length: 15 residues. The chain's CDR3 is CSARDATGVTDTQYF.

The chain couples TRBV7-6 to TRBJ1-2; TCRdb picks TRBD1, but there is no DNA to check that call. Germline CDR1 reads SGHVS; CDR2 reads FNYEAQ. CDR3 length equals 16 residues. The CDR3 is CASSRTGDRLRYGYTF.

The chain couples TRBV14 to TRBJ1-1; TCRdb outputs TRBD1, but without DNA this stays unchecked. Per the germline V gene, CDR1 is SGHDN and CDR2 is FVKESK. The CDR3 consists of 16 residues. CDR3 loop: CASSQVGTDMNTEAFF.

The genes are TRBV5-1 and TRBJ1-4; TCRdb reports TRBD1, a call that lacks DNA to check it against. This CDR3 contains 15 residues. Germline V gene sequence: CDR1 SGHRS, CDR2 YFSETQ. The CDR3 spells CASSQTGGENEKLFF. Full variable domain (outside the CDR3, taken from reference TRBV5-1 and TRBJ1-4): KAGVTQTPRYLIKTRGQQVTLSCSPISGHRSVSWYQQTPGQGLQFLFEYFSETQRNKGNFPGRFSGRQFSNSRSEMNVSTLELGDSALYLCASSQTGGENEKLFFGSGTQLSVL.

The CDR3 reads CASRSGTKSDTQYF. This rearrangement joins TRBV5-1 to TRBJ2-3; TCRdb names TRBD2, which stays unverified in the absence of DNA. CDR3 size: 14 residues. Germline CDR1 SGHRS, CDR2 YFSETQ.

J is TRBJ2-7 and V is TRBV20-1; as DNA is missing, the TRBD2 call by TCRdb cannot be tested. Germline CDR1 reads DFQATT; CDR2 reads SNEGSKA (reference sequence). CDR3 size: 13 residues. This CDR3 reads CSARDGSVYEQYF.

The chain combines TRBV20-1 with TRBJ2-5; TCRdb designates TRBD1, a call that cannot be tested without DNA. Germline V gene lookup returns CDR1 DFQATT and CDR2 SNEGSKA (reference sequence). This CDR3 has 15 residues. The CDR3 is CSARDLGRGVETQYF.

V is TRBV5-1 and J is TRBJ1-2; TCRdb outputs TRBD1, but without DNA this stays unchecked. Germline V gives CDR1 SGHRS, CDR2 YFSETQ. This CDR3 spans 12 amino acids. The CDR3: CASSQGNYGYTF.

The chain links TRBV27 to TRBJ2-7; the TCRdb call, TRBD1, lacks DNA for checking. The germline CDR1 and CDR2 sequences are MNHEY and SMNVEV (reference sequence). This CDR3 contains 15 residues. CDR3 protein: CASAIAGLGSYEQYF.

This chain uses TRBV7-6 with TRBJ2-7; with no DNA, the TCRdb D assignment of TRBD1 cannot be verified. CDR3 length: 13 residues. Germline V CDR1 and CDR2: SGHVS, FNYEAQ. The CDR3 region is CASSARDPYEQYF.

This CDR3 is CASSPQGRGREQYF. This chain uses TRBV27 with TRBJ2-7; with no DNA, the TCRdb D assignment of TRBD2 cannot be verified. CDR3 length: 14 amino acids. Per germline, CDR1 MNHEY and CDR2 SMNVEV (reference sequence).

The CDR3 protein is CASSLFFTGVANTEAFF. V usage is TRBV7-2 and J usage is TRBJ1-1; TCRdb's D gene call, TRBD1, goes unchecked for lack of DNA. The CDR3 runs 17 residues. From germline, CDR1 is SGHTA and CDR2 FQGNSA. The full variable domain, in which reference TRBV7-2 and TRBJ1-1 provide the parts outside the CDR3, is GAGVSQSPSNKVTEKGKDVELRCDPISGHTALYWYRQSLGQGLEFLIYFQGNSAPDKSGLPSDRFSAERTGGSVSTLTIQRTQQEDSAVYLCASSLFFTGVANTEAFFGQGTRLTVV.

This chain joins TRBV5-4 and TRBJ2-6; the TRBD1 assignment by TCRdb is unverifiable without DNA. The germline V gene has CDR1 SGHNT and CDR2 YYREEE (reference sequence). The CDR3 loop spans 17 amino acids. The chain's CDR3 is CASSQRTGYSGANVLTF.

V and J are TRBV10-2 and TRBJ2-5; TCRdb returns TRBD1, unconfirmable since there is no DNA. CDR3 length equals 15 residues. Germline V gives CDR1 WSHSY, CDR2 SAAADI. The CDR3 reads CASSVTGQAPETQYF.

V and J are TRBV6-1 and TRBJ2-7. The CDR3 consists of 13 residues. The germline gives CDR1 MNHNS, CDR2 SASEGT. The CDR3 here is CASREDLSYEQYF.

The chain is built from TRBV7-2 and TRBJ2-7; TCRdb's D call of TRBD1 is untestable without DNA. This CDR3 spans 13 amino acids. Germline V lookup: CDR1 SGHTA, CDR2 FQGNSA. CDR3 protein: CASSFRDTYEQYF.

The rearrangement uses TRBV10-2 and TRBJ1-5. The V gene's germline CDR1 is WSHSY and CDR2 SAAADI. The CDR3 is made up of 17 amino acids. CDR3: CASSELVASGSNQPQHF.

This chain joins TRBV7-8 and TRBJ2-1; lacking DNA, the TRBD2 call made by TCRdb goes unchecked. This CDR3 comprises 14 residues. CDR1 and CDR2 (germline): SGHVS, FQNEAQ. The CDR3 region is CASVLRTSGSEQFF. The whole variable domain, remainder taken from reference TRBV7-8 and TRBJ2-1, is GAGVSQSPRYKVAKRGQDVALRCDPISGHVSLFWYQQALGQGPEFLTYFQNEAQLDKSGLPSDRFFAERPEGSVSTLKIQRTQQEDSAVYLCASVLRTSGSEQFFGPGTRLTVL.

This chain connects TRBV5-1 to TRBJ1-1; TCRdb names TRBD1, which stays unverified in the absence of DNA. This CDR3 is 17 amino acids long. From germline, CDR1 is SGHRS and CDR2 YFSETQ. The chain's CDR3 is CASRGHDPGGVNTEAFF.

This sequence joins TRBV7-9 and TRBJ2-1. The CDR3 contains 12 residues. From germline, CDR1 is SEHNR and CDR2 FQNEAQ (reference sequence). The chain's CDR3 is CASSFKVGEQFF.

The V gene is TRBV4-2, the J gene TRBJ2-3; with no DNA, the TCRdb D assignment of TRBD2 cannot be verified. Germline CDR1 is LGHNA and CDR2 is YNFKEQ. The CDR3 is made up of 20 amino acids. This CDR3 is CASSQDLGPRTSGSSDTQYF.

The chain has TRBV20-1 and TRBJ2-7; TCRdb designates TRBD1, a call that cannot be tested without DNA. CDR3 size: 12 residues. Per the germline V gene, CDR1 is DFQATT and CDR2 is SNEGSKA (reference sequence). The CDR3 region is CSASPSSHEQYF.

The V call is TRBV10-3, the J call TRBJ2-2; TCRdb proposes TRBD1, but this gene call is untestable without DNA. The germline V gene encodes CDR1 ENHRY and CDR2 SYGVKD. This CDR3 has 15 amino acids. Here the CDR3 reads CAISLGTAKTGELFF.

The rearrangement links TRBV10-3 to TRBJ2-5; the TRBD1 assignment by TCRdb is unverifiable without DNA. Germline assignment: CDR1 ENHRY and CDR2 SYGVKD. The CDR3 contains 14 residues. CDR3 region: CAIRKDSLEETQYF.